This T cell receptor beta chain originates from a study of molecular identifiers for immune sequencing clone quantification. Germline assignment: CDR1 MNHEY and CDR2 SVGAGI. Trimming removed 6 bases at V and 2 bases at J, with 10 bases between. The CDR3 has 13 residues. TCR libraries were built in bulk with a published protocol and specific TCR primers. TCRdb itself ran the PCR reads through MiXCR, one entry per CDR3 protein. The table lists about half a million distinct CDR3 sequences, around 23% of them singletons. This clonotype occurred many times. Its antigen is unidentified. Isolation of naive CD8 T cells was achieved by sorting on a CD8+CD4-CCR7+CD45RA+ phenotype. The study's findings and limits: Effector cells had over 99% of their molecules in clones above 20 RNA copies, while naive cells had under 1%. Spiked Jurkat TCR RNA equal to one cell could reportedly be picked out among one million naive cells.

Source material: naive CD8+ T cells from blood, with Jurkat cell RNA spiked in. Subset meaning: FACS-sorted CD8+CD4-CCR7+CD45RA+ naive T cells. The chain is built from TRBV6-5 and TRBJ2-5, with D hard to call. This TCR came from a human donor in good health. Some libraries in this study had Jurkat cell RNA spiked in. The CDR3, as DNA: TGTGCCAGCAGACCTCCGCCTCAAGAGACCCAGTACTTC. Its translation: CASRPPPQETQYF.